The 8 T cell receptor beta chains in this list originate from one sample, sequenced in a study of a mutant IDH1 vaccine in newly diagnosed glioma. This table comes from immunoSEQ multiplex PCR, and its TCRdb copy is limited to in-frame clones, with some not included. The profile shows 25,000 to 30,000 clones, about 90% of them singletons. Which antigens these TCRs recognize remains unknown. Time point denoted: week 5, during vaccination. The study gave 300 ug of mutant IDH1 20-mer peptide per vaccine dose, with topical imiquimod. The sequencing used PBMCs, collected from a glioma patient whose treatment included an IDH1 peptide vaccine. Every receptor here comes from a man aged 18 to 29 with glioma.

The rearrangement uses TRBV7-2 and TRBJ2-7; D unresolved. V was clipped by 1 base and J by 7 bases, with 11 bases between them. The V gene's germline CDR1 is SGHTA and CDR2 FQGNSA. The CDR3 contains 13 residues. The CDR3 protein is CASSLVGRREQYF. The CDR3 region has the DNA TGTGCCAGCAGCTTAGTTGGGCGTCGGGAGCAGTACTTC.

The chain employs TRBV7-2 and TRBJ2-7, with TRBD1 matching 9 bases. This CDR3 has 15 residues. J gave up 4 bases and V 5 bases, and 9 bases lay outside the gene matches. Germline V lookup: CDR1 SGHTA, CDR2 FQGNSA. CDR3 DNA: TGTGCCAGCAGCCCAGGGACAGGGCCCTCATACGAGCAGTACTTC. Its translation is CASSPGTGPSYEQYF.

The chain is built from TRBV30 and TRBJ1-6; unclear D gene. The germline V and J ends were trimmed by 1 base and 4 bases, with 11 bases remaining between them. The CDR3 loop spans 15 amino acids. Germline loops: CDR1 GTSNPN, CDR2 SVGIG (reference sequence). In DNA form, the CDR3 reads TGTGCCTGGAGTGGCAGGCTGGCGTATAATTCACCCCTCCACTTT. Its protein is CAWSGRLAYNSPLHF.

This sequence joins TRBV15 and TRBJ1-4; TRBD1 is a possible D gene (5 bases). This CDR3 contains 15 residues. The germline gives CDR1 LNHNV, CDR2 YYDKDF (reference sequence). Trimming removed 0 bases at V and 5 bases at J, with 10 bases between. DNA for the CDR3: TGTGCCACCAGCAGAGAACCCAAGGGGAATGAAAAACTGTTTTTT. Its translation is CATSREPKGNEKLFF.

CDR3 region: CASSLDTNTGELFF. The CDR3 coding sequence is TGCGCCAGCAGCTTGGACACGAACACCGGGGAGCTGTTTTTT. This sequence joins TRBV5-1 and TRBJ2-2; D gene unclear. The CDR3 runs 14 residues. Between the trimmed V and J ends, which lost 0 bases and 0 bases, there was a span of 3 bases. CDR1 is SGHRS, CDR2 YFSETQ, per germline.

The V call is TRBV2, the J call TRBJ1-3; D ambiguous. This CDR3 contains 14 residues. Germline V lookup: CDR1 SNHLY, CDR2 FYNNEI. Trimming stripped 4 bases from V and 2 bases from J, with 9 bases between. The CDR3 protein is CASSGVGAGNTIYF. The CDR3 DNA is TGTGCCAGCAGTGGTGTCGGGGCTGGAAACACCATATATTTT.

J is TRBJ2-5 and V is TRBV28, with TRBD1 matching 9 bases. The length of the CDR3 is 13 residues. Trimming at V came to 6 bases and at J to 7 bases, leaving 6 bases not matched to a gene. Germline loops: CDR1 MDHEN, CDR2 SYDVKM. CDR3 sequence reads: CASSRTGEGTQYF. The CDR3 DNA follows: TGTGCCAGCAGCCGGACAGGGGAGGGGACCCAGTACTTC.

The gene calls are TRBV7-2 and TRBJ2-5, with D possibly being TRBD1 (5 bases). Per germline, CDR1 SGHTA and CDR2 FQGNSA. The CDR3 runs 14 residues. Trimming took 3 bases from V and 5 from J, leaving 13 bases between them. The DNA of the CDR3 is TGTGCCAGCAGCTTCTCGACAGATGGGGAGACCCAGTACTTC. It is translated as CASSFSTDGETQYF.